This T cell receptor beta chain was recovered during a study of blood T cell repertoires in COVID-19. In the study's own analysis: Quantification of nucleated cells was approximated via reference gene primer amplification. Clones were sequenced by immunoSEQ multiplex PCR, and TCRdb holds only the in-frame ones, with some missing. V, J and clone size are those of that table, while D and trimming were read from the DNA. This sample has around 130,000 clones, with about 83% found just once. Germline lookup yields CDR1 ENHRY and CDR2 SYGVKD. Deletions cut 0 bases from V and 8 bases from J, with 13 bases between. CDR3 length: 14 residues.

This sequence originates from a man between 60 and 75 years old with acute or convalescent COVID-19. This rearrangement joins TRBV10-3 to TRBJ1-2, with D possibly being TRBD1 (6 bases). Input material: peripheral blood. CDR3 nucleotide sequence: TGTGCCATCAGTGAGTCCACAGGGCAGGGGGGCTACACCTTC. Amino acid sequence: CAISESTGQGGYTF.